This TCR beta chain originates from a study of cytomegalovirus exposure and HLA in healthy donors. Study findings and constraints: Excluded: some indistinguishable V segments such as TRBV6-2 and TRBV6-3. Sequencing depth across donors, presence/absence analyses assumed, was roughly uniform. TCR beta V- and J-gene trimming, according to a later analysis, was linked to a missense DCLRE1C variant. What a later analysis reportedly showed was that an Asian-associated ancestry cluster had fewer N-insertions than the roughly 670-donor mean.

Looked up from germline, CDR1 is SGHTS and CDR2 is YDEGEE. V was pared by 1 base and J by 6 bases, with 6 bases between. CDR3 size: 12 residues. Comment on this clone: The antigen is not known.

The PCR had 60 Vbeta and 13 Jbeta primers. Sequenced by immunoSEQ multiplex PCR; TCRdb stores in-frame clones only, minus some. The table lists 100,000 to 150,000 clones, 70% to 85% of them singletons. The clonotype was recovered from a man between 18 and 29 years old in good health and CMV-seronegative. The sample consisted of PBMCs. The J gene is TRBJ2-3, the V gene TRBV5-8, with D perhaps TRBD1 (6 bases). The CDR3 DNA is TGTGCCAGCAGCTTGAGGGGGGATACGCAGTATTTT. Amino acids: CASSLRGDTQYF.